The 24 T cell receptor beta chains presented below share a single source sample, sequenced in a study of T cell changes during pregnancy in multiple sclerosis (dated by TCRdb to the late 2010s). Libraries were prepared through the immunoSEQ multiplex PCR assay. TCRdb took over this immuneACCESS table, retaining in-frame rearrangements with V and J assigned. Such tables are incomplete; in checked studies, under half of the missing clones stem from an unresolved V gene, and the remainder is unexplained. The table for this sample lists 99,000 or so clones; about 93% of them were counted only once. The top ten hold 0.99% of the sample. This specimen was peripheral blood, taken after pregnancy. The receptors shown here come from a female donor with multiple sclerosis, enrolled in a pregnancy study.

The chain uses TRBV5-1 and TRBJ1-1, with 7 bases aligning to TRBD1. Trimming removed 3 bases from V and 6 bases from J; junction bases left unmatched: 11. Germline CDR1 reads SGHRS; CDR2 reads YFSETQ. There are 15 residues in the CDR3. The CDR3 DNA reads TGCGCCAGCAGCTCCCAGACAGGGTGGGTAGCTGAAGCTTTCTTT. This sequence encodes CASSSQTGWVAEAFF.

The chain has TRBV28 and TRBJ2-7; D may be TRBD2 (5 bases). The length of the CDR3 is 15 residues. With 3 bases removed from V and 1 base from J, the gap between germline ends came to 13 bases. Germline V gene data show CDR1 as MDHEN and CDR2 as SYDVKM. CDR3 DNA: TGTGCCAGCAGTTTCAGGCGCAGAGGGTCCTACGAGCAGTACTTC. It codes for CASSFRRRGSYEQYF.

V and J are TRBV7-9 and TRBJ1-2; D ambiguous. Trimming stripped 1 base from V and 4 bases from J, with 10 bases between. Germline CDR1 SEHNR, CDR2 FQNEAQ (reference sequence). CDR3 length: 14 residues. The CDR3 region is CASSLGVTFYGYTF. CDR3 bases: TGTGCCAGCAGCTTAGGTGTCACATTCTATGGCTACACCTTC. Variable domain in full (rest from reference TRBV7-9 and TRBJ1-2): DTGVSQNPRHKITKRGQNVTFRCDPISEHNRLYWYRQTLGQGPEFLTYFQNEAQLEKSRLLSDRFSAERPKGSFSTLEIQRTEQGDSAMYLCASSLGVTFYGYTFGSGTRLTVV.

The chain employs TRBV18 and TRBJ2-1; D perhaps matches TRBD1 (6 bases). Germline CDR1 and CDR2: KGHSH and LQKENI. V shed 6 bases and J shed 0 bases, with 9 bases lying between them. The CDR3 contains 14 residues. The CDR3 coding sequence is TGTGCCAGCTCCCCGGACAGCTCCTACAATGAGCAGTTCTTC. Protein: CASSPDSSYNEQFF.

This clone was picked up one time. The chain employs TRBV28 and TRBJ2-1; maybe TRBD2 (5 bases). The CDR3 runs to 15 residues. Germline-derived CDR1 and CDR2 are MDHEN and SYDVKM. Trimming stripped 7 bases from V and 3 bases from J, with 16 bases between. The DNA for the CDR3 is TGTGCCAGCATCACTACTAGAACCTTCTACAATGAGCAGTTCTTC. Translating it yields CASITTRTFYNEQFF.

The rearrangement uses TRBV19 and TRBJ1-2, with TRBD1 as a possible D gene (6 bases). The germline V and J ends were trimmed by 5 bases and 2 bases, with 12 bases remaining between them. Germline V gene sequence: CDR1 LNHDA, CDR2 SQIVND (reference sequence). The CDR3 has 14 residues. CDR3 region: CASSPMTGNYGYTF. The CDR3 nucleotides are TGTGCCAGTAGTCCGATGACAGGCAACTATGGCTACACCTTC.

This chain links TRBV2 with TRBJ2-7, with TRBD1 as a possible D gene (6 bases). V lost 6 bases to trimming and J lost 3 bases, with 18 bases between them. The CDR3 loop spans 15 amino acids. The germline gives CDR1 SNHLY, CDR2 FYNNEI. The CDR3 sequence is CASRDLQQGSYEQYF. The CDR3, as DNA: TGTGCCAGCAGGGACTTACAGCAGGGGAGCTACGAGCAGTACTTC.

The chain has TRBV11-2 and TRBJ2-5; weak D call: TRBD2 (6 bases). V lost 1 base to trimming and J lost 2 bases, with 23 bases between them. The CDR3 sequence is 19 residues long. The germline V gene encodes CDR1 SGHAT and CDR2 FQNNGV. DNA for the CDR3: TGTGCCAGCAGCTTAGTAGCGGTTTTGTTTCGGGCTCCACAAGAGACCCAGTACTTC. Its translation is CASSLVAVLFRAPQETQYF.

The J gene is TRBJ2-7, the V gene TRBV2; 8 bases line up with TRBD1. Per germline, CDR1 SNHLY and CDR2 FYNNEI. The CDR3 extends over 15 amino acids. V shed 7 bases and J 3 bases; nucleotides not matched to a gene: 11. DNA for the CDR3: TGTGCCAGCACCTCTCGGACAGGGCGTAGCTACGAGCAGTACTTC. This sequence encodes CASTSRTGRSYEQYF.

V gene TRBV4-1 combines with J gene TRBJ2-1, with D possibly being TRBD1 (7 bases). Trimming took 0 bases from V and 4 from J, leaving 22 bases between them. The CDR3 totals 19 residues. Germline assignment: CDR1 MGHRA and CDR2 YSYEKL. CDR3 coding DNA: TGCGCCAGCAGCCAAGAGATCATTGGCGGGACAGCCCAATACAATGAGCAGTTCTTC. The encoded protein is CASSQEIIGGTAQYNEQFF.

The rearrangement joins TRBV10-3 to TRBJ2-7; D is perhaps TRBD2 (6 bases). V dropped 6 bases and J dropped 6 bases, with 18 bases sitting between them. The CDR3 has 14 amino acids. CDR1 is ENHRY, CDR2 SYGVKD, per germline. Here the CDR3 reads CAISPGTDLLEQYF. CDR3 in DNA: TGTGCCATCAGCCCCGGGACTGACCTTCTCGAGCAGTACTTC.

A single count supports this clone. The chain links TRBV28 to TRBJ2-5; D possibly corresponds to TRBD2 (5 bases). Trimming left V 2 bases short and J 1 base short, with 8 bases between. The V gene's germline CDR1 is MDHEN and CDR2 SYDVKM. CDR3 length: 14 residues. The CDR3 loop is CASSLTAVQETQYF. CDR3 sequence (DNA): TGTGCCAGCAGTTTAACAGCGGTCCAAGAGACCCAGTACTTC.

CDR3 DNA sequence: TGTGCCAGCAGTTCACACCCCCGGGGACAGCCCTACGAGCAGTACTTC. Translation: CASSSHPRGQPYEQYF. The chain couples TRBV28 to TRBJ2-7, with 7 bases aligning to TRBD1. V shed 4 bases, J shed 2 bases, and the junction held 11 bases outside the gene matches. The CDR3 extends over 16 amino acids. Germline values: CDR1 MDHEN, CDR2 SYDVKM. Combining the CDR3 with reference TRBV28 and TRBJ2-7 gives the whole variable domain DVKVTQSSRYLVKRTGEKVFLECVQDMDHENMFWYRQDPGLGLRLIYFSYDVKMKEKGDIPEGYSVSREKKERFSLILESASTNQTSMYLCASSSHPRGQPYEQYFGPGTRLTVT.

A word on this clone: One end of the junction varies from germline; a read error may be responsible. The chain uses TRBV10-3 and TRBJ1-2; 10 bases are shared with TRBD1. CDR3 size: 15 residues. CDR1 and CDR2 (germline): ENHRY, SYGVKD. Written as DNA, the CDR3 is TGTGCCATCAATGAGGTGGACAGGGGGGACTATGGCTACACCTTC. Its protein is CAINEVDRGDYGYTF.

The rearrangement joins TRBV19 to TRBJ1-3; D uncertain. Trimming cost V 7 bases and J 1 base, with 8 bases left between them. CDR3 size: 13 residues. Germline CDR1 and CDR2: LNHDA and SQIVND (reference sequence). The CDR3 protein is CASTPPSGNTIYF. In nucleotides, the CDR3 is TGTGCCAGTACCCCCCCGTCTGGAAACACCATATATTTT.

The rearrangement uses TRBV9 and TRBJ1-1; a possible D gene is TRBD1 (5 bases). Germline V gene data show CDR1 as SGDLS and CDR2 as YYNGEE. The CDR3 is 15 residues long. V lost 0 bases to trimming and J lost 5 bases, with 14 bases between them. CDR3 nucleotides: TGTGCCAGCAGCGTAGACGGGGGAAGAGGGACTGAAGCTTTCTTT. It is translated as CASSVDGGRGTEAFF.

This clone has only one observation. V gene TRBV2 combines with J gene TRBJ2-7; TRBD2 matches at 11 bases. Germline V gene sequence: CDR1 SNHLY, CDR2 FYNNEI. The CDR3 sequence is 15 residues long. V shed 5 bases and J 4 bases; nucleotides not matched to a gene: 7. CDR3 region: CASSRGLAVQYEQYF. The CDR3 DNA is TGTGCCAGCAGTAGGGGACTAGCGGTCCAATACGAGCAGTACTTC.

This chain uses TRBV30 with TRBJ1-3; D gene uncertain. The CDR3 sequence is 11 residues long. Trimming took off 3 bases at V and 4 bases at J, with 4 bases between the two ends. The germline V gene has CDR1 GTSNPN and CDR2 SVGIG (reference sequence). The CDR3: CAWSPGNTIYF. The CDR3 bases are TGTGCCTGGAGCCCAGGAAACACCATATATTTT.

This chain joins TRBV5-1 and TRBJ2-4; 12 bases are a match to TRBD1. Germline V lookup: CDR1 SGHRS, CDR2 YFSETQ. CDR3 length equals 16 residues. The J segment lost 4 bases and the V segment lost 4 bases, leaving 6 bases of the junction unmatched. The CDR3 DNA reads as TGCGCCAGCAGCCAGCGGGACAGGGGGCATAAAAACATTCAGTACTTC. Protein: CASSQRDRGHKNIQYF.

V is TRBV7-8 and J is TRBJ2-7; 7 bases map to TRBD2. This CDR3 has 14 residues. After removal of 4 bases from V and 2 bases from J, the junction contained 5 bases not matched to a gene. Per germline, CDR1 SGHVS and CDR2 FQNEAQ. The CDR3 sequence is CASSWKRDTYEQYF. The CDR3 nucleotides read TGTGCCAGCAGCTGGAAGCGGGATACCTACGAGCAGTACTTC.

The chain carries TRBV4-1 and TRBJ1-2; D not resolved. V was trimmed by 0 bases and J by 4 bases, leaving 9 bases between them. In germline, CDR1 is MGHRA, CDR2 YSYEKL. The CDR3 is made up of 14 amino acids. The CDR3 bases are TGCGCCAGCAGCCAAGATCCGGGTGGCTATGGCTACACCTTC. It is translated as CASSQDPGGYGYTF.

The V gene is TRBV6-1, the J gene TRBJ2-3; tentatively, D is TRBD2 (6 bases). Germline V lookup: CDR1 MNHNS, CDR2 SASEGT. The CDR3 is 14 residues long. Between the trimmed V and J ends, which lost 6 bases and 2 bases, there was a span of 12 bases. The DNA of the CDR3 is TGTGCCAGCAGGCGGGATTTACACACAGATACGCAGTATTTT. Translation: CASRRDLHTDTQYF.

The chain combines TRBV10-3 with TRBJ1-2; D is uncertain. Germline V lookup: CDR1 ENHRY, CDR2 SYGVKD. CDR3 length: 13 amino acids. With 0 bases removed from V and 6 bases from J, the gap between germline ends came to 8 bases. CDR3 residues: CAISESSPHGYTF. CDR3 coding DNA: TGTGCCATCAGTGAGTCGAGCCCCCATGGCTACACCTTC.

In its sample, this clone was seen once. The genes are TRBV13 and TRBJ1-3, with 7 bases aligning to TRBD1. CDR1 PRHDT and CDR2 FYEKMQ come from the germline V gene (reference sequence). J lost 4 bases, V lost 3 bases, and 3 bases had no gene match. The CDR3 runs to 14 residues. The CDR3 sequence is CASSFLGQGNTIYF. The CDR3 DNA sequence: TGTGCCAGCAGCTTTTTGGGACAGGGAAACACCATATATTTT.